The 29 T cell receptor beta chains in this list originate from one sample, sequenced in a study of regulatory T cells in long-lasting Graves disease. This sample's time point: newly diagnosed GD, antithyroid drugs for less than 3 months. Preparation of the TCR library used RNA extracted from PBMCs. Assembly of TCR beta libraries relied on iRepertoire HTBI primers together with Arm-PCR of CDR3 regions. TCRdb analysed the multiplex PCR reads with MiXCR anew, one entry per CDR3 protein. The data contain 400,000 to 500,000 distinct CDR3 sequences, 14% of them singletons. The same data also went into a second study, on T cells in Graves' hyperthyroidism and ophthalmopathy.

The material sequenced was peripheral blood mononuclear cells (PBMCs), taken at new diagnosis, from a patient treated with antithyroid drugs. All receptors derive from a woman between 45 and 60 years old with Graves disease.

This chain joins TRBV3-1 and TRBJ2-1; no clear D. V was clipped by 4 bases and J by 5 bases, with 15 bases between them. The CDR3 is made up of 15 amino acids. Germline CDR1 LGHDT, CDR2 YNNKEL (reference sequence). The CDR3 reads CASSLSASFDNEQFF. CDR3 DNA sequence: TGTGCCAGCAGCCTCTCAGCTTCTTTCGACAATGAGCAGTTCTTC.

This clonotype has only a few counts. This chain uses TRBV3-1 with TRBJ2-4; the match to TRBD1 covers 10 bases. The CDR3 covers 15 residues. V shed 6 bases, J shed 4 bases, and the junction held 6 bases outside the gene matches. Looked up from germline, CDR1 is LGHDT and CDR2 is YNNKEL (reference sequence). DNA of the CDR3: TGTGCCAGCAGTACCGGGACAGGGGATAAAAACATTCAGTACTTC. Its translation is CASSTGTGDKNIQYF.

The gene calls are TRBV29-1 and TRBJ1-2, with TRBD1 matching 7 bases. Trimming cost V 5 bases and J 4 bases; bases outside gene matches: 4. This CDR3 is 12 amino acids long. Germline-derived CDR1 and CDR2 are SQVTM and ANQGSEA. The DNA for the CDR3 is TGCAGCGTTCGGGGACAGCCCTATGGCTACACCTTC. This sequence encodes CSVRGQPYGYTF.

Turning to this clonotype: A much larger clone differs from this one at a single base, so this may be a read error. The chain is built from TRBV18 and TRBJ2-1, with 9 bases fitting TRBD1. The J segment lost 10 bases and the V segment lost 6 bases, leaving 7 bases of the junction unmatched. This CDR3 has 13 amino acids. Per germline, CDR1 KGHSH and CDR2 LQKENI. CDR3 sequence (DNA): TGTGCCAGCTCCTCAGGGACAGGGAGGGAGCAGTTCTTC. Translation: CASSSGTGREQFF.

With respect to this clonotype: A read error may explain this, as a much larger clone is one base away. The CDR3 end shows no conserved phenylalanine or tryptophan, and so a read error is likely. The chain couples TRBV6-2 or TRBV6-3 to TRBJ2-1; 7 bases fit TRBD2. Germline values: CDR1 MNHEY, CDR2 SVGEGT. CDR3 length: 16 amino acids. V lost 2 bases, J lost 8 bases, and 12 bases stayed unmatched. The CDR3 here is CASSYTSGRLADEQFS. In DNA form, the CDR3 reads TGTGCCAGCAGTTACACATCGGGCCGACTAGCCGATGAGCAGTTCTCC.

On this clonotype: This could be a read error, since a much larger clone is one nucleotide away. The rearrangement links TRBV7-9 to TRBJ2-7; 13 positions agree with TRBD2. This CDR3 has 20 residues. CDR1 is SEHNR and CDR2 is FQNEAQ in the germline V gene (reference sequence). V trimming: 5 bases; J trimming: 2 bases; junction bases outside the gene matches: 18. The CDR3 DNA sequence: TGTGCCAGCAGCGCATCGGCGGTGGGACTAGCGGGATCTTTCCCCTACGAGCAGTACTTC. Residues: CASSASAVGLAGSFPYEQYF.

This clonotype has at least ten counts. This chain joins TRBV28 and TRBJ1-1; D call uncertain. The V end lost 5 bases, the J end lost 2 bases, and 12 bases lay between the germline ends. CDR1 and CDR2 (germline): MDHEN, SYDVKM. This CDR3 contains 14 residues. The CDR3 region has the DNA TGTGCCAGCAGTAGGGCCTTTACAAACACTGAAGCTTTCTTT. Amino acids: CASSRAFTNTEAFF. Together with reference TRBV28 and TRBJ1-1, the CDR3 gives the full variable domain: DVKVTQSSRYLVKRTGEKVFLECVQDMDHENMFWYRQDPGLGLRLIYFSYDVKMKEKGDIPEGYSVSREKKERFSLILESASTNQTSMYLCASSRAFTNTEAFFGQGTRLTVV.

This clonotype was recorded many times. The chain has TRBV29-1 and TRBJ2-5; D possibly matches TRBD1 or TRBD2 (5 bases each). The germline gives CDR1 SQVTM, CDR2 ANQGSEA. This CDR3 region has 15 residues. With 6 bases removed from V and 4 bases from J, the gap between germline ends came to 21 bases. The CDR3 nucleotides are TGCAGCGTCAACCCGGGACCCAACCTTTTAGAGACCCAGTACTTC. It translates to CSVNPGPNLLETQYF.

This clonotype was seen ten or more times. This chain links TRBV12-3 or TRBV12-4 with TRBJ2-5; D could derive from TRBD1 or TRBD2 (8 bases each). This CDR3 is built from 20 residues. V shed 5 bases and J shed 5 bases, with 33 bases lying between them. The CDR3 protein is CASSPRGQDAAGVSWETQYF. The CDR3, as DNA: TGTGCCAGCAGTCCAAGGGGACAGGATGCAGCGGGAGTATCGTGGGAGACCCAGTACTTC.

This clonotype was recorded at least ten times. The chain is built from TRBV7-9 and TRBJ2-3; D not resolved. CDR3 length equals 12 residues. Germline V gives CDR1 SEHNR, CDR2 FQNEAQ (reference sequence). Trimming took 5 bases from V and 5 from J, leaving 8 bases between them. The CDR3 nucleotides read TGTGCCAGCAGCCCCCCTGGAGATACGCAGTATTTT. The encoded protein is CASSPPGDTQYF. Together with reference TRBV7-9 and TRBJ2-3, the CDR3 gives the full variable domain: DTGVSQNPRHKITKRGQNVTFRCDPISEHNRLYWYRQTLGQGPEFLTYFQNEAQLEKSRLLSDRFSAERPKGSFSTLEIQRTEQGDSAMYLCASSPPGDTQYFGPGTRLTVL.

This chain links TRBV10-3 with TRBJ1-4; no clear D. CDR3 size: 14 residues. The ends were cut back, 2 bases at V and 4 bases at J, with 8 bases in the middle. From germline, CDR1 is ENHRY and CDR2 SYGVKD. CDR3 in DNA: TGTGCCATCAGTGAGCTGAGAATTAATGAAAAACTGTTTTTT. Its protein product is CAISELRINEKLFF.

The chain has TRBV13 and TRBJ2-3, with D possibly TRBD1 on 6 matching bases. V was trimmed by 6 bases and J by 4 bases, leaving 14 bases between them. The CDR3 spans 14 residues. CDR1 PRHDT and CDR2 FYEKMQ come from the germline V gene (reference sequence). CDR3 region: CASRAGVESDTQYF. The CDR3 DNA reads TGTGCCAGCAGAGCAGGGGTTGAGTCAGATACGCAGTATTTT.

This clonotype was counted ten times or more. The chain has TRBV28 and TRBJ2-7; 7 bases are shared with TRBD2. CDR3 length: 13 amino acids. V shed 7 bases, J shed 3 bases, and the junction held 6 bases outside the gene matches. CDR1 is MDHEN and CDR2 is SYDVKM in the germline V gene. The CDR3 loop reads CASNSGQSYEQYF. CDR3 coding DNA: TGTGCCAGCAATAGCGGGCAAAGCTACGAGCAGTACTTC.

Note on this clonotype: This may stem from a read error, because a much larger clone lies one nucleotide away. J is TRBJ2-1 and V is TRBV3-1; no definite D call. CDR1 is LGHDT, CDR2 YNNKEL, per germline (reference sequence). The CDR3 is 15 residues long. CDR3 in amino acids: CASSQGRGSYNDQFF. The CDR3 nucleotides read TGTGCCAGCAGCCAAGGACGCGGCTCCTACAATGATCAGTTCTTC.

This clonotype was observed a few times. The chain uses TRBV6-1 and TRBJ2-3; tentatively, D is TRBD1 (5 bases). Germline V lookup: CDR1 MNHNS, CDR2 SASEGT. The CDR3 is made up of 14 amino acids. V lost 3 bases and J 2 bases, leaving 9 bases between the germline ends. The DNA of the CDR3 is TGTGCCAGCAGTGACAGGGCGTACACAGATACGCAGTATTTT. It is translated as CASSDRAYTDTQYF.

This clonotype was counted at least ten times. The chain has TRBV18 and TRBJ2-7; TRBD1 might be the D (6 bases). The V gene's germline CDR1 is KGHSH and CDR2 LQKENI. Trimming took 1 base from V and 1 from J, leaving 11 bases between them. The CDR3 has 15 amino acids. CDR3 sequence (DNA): TGTGCCAGCTCACCACTACAGGGAACTTCCTACGAGCAGTACTTC. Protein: CASSPLQGTSYEQYF.

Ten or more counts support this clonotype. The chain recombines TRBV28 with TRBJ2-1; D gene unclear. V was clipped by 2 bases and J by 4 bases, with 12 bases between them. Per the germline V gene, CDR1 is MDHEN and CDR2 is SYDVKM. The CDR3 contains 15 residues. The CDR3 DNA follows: TGTGCCAGCAGTTTACTAGTTGAGGTGTACAATGAGCAGTTCTTC. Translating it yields CASSLLVEVYNEQFF.

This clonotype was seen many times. CDR3 sequence: CASSLGLAGAEETQYF. CDR3 bases: TGTGCCAGCAGCTTGGGACTAGCGGGAGCGGAAGAGACCCAGTACTTC. J is TRBJ2-5 and V is TRBV7-9; 14 bases are shared with TRBD2. Germline V gene data show CDR1 as SEHNR and CDR2 as FQNEAQ (reference sequence). The CDR3 spans 16 residues. The J segment lost 3 bases and the V segment lost 3 bases, leaving 3 bases of the junction unmatched. The full variable domain, with the rest looked up from reference TRBV7-9 and TRBJ2-5, is DTGVSQNPRHKITKRGQNVTFRCDPISEHNRLYWYRQTLGQGPEFLTYFQNEAQLEKSRLLSDRFSAERPKGSFSTLEIQRTEQGDSAMYLCASSLGLAGAEETQYFGPGTRLLVL.

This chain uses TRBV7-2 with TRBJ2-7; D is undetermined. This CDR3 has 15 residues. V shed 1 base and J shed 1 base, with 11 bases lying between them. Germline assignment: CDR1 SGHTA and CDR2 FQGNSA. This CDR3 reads CASSLDRAKSYEQYF. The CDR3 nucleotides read TGTGCCAGCAGCTTAGATCGCGCGAAATCCTACGAGCAGTACTTC.

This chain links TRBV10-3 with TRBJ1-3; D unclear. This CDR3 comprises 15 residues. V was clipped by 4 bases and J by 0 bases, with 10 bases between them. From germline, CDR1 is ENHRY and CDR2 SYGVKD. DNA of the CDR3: TGTGCCATCAGTGCCTCGTTAGGCTCTGGAAACACCATATATTTT. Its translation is CAISASLGSGNTIYF.

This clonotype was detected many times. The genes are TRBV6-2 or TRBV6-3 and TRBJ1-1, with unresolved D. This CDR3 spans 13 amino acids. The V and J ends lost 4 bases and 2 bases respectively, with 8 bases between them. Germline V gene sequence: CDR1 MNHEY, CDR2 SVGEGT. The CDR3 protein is CASSWGSNTEAFF. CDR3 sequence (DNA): TGTGCCAGCAGTTGGGGAAGCAACACTGAAGCTTTCTTT.

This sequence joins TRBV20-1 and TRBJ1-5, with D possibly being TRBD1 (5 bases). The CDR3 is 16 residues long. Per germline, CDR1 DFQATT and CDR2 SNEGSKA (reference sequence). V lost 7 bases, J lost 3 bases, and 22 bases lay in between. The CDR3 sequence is CSVPKTGAEDNQPQHF. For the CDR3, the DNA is TGCAGTGTCCCTAAGACCGGGGCGGAGGACAATCAGCCCCAGCATTTT.

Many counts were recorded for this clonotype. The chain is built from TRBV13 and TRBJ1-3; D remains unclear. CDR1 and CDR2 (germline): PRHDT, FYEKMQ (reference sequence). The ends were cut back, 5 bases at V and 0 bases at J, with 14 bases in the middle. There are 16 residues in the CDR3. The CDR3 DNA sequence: TGTGCCAGCAGCCAGAGGTATGGTTCCTCTGGAAACACCATATATTTT. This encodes CASSQRYGSSGNTIYF. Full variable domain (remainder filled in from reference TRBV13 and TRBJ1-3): AAGVIQSPRHLIKEKRETATLKCYPIPRHDTVYWYQQGPGQDPQFLISFYEKMQSDKGSIPDRFSAQQFSDYHSELNMSSLELGDSALYFCASSQRYGSSGNTIYFGEGSWLTVV.

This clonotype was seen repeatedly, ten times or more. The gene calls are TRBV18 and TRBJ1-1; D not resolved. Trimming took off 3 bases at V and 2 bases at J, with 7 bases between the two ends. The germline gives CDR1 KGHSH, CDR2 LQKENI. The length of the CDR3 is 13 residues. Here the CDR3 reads CASSPGDNTEAFF. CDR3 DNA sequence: TGTGCCAGCTCACCCGGGGATAACACTGAAGCTTTCTTT.

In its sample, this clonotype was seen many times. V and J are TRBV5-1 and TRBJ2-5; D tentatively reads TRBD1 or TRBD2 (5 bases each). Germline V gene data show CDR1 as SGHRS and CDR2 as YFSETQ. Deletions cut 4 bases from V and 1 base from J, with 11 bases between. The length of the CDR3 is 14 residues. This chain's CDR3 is CASSEGPLQETQYF. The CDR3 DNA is TGCGCCAGCAGCGAGGGACCGCTCCAAGAGACCCAGTACTTC.

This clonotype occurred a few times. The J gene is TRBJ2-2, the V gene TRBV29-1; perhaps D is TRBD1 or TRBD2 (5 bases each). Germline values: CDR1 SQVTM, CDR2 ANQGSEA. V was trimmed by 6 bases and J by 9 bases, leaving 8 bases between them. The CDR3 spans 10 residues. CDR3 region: CSVGERELFF. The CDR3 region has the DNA TGCAGCGTGGGGGAGAGGGAGCTGTTTTTT.

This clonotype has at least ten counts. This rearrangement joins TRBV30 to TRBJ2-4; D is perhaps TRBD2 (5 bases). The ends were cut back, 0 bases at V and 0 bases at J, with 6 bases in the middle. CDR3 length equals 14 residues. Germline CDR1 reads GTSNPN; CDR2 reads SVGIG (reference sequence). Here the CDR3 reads CAWSVGLAKNIQYF. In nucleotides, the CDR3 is TGTGCCTGGAGTGTAGGACTAGCCAAAAACATTCAGTACTTC.

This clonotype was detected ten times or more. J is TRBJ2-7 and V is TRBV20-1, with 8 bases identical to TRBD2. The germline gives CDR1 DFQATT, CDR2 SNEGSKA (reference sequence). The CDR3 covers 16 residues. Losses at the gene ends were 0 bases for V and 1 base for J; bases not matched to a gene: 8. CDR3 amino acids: CSARDILPSGSYEQYF. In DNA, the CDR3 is TGCAGTGCTAGAGACATCCTGCCTAGCGGGTCCTACGAGCAGTACTTC.

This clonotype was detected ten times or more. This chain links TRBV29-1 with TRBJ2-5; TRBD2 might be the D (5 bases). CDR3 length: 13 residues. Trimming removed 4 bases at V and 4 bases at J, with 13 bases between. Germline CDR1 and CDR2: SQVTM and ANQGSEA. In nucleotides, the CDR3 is TGCAGCGTTGTAGCGCAAAGAGGAGAGACCCAGTACTTC. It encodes CSVVAQRGETQYF.